The 8 T cell receptor beta chains listed next were all sequenced from one sample in a study of cytomegalovirus exposure and HLA in healthy donors. PCR employed 60 Vbeta and 13 Jbeta primers. This table comes from immunoSEQ multiplex PCR, and its TCRdb copy is limited to in-frame clones, with some not included. The profile shows about 43,000 clones, 60% to 85% of them singletons. The sample was PBMCs. These TCRs come from a young man in good health and CMV-seronegative.

This rearrangement joins TRBV27 to TRBJ2-1; D possibly corresponds to TRBD2 (5 bases). This CDR3 contains 15 residues. V was pared by 5 bases and J by 4 bases, with 15 bases between. Looked up from germline, CDR1 is MNHEY and CDR2 is SMNVEV (reference sequence). The CDR3 spells CASSLRAPRYNEQFF. The CDR3, as DNA: TGTGCCAGCAGTCTGCGGGCCCCTCGATACAATGAGCAGTTCTTC.

The chain is built from TRBV5-4 and TRBJ2-7, with 8 bases identical to TRBD2. The length of the CDR3 is 12 residues. Germline assignment: CDR1 SGHNT and CDR2 YYREEE (reference sequence). Trimming took 4 bases from V and 6 from J; bases not matched to a gene: 3. CDR3 nucleotides: TGTGCCAGCAGCCGGGAGGGGCTCGAGCAGTACTTC. Protein sequence: CASSREGLEQYF. Full variable domain (remainder filled in from reference TRBV5-4 and TRBJ2-7): ETGVTQSPTHLIKTRGQQVTLRCSSQSGHNTVSWYQQALGQGPQFIFQYYREEENGRGNFPPRFSGLQFPNYSSELNVNALELDDSALYLCASSREGLEQYFGPGTRLTVT.

This clone turned up a few times. The chain joins TRBV10-3 to TRBJ2-7, with 11 bases aligning to TRBD2. After removal of 2 bases from V and 7 bases from J, the junction contained 4 bases not matched to a gene. The CDR3 is made up of 14 amino acids. Germline assignment: CDR1 ENHRY and CDR2 SYGVKD. The DNA for the CDR3 is TGTGCCATCAGTGAGACTCTAGCGGGAGGTGAGCAGTACTTC. This codes for CAISETLAGGEQYF.

The genes are TRBV4-1 and TRBJ1-1; TRBD1 agrees at 7 bases. The CDR3 runs 16 residues. Germline V gene lookup returns CDR1 MGHRA and CDR2 YSYEKL. V lost 3 bases to trimming and J lost 1 base; unmatched junction nucleotides: 8. CDR3 in DNA: TGCGCCAGCAGCCACGTAACCGGGACAGCGAACACTGAAGCTTTCTTT. Its translation is CASSHVTGTANTEAFF.

The rearrangement uses TRBV4-2 and TRBJ2-3, with TRBD1 identical over 8 bases. The CDR3 covers 15 residues. Trimming at V came to 3 bases and at J to 2 bases, leaving 4 bases not matched to a gene. CDR1 and CDR2 from the germline V gene are LGHNA and YNFKEQ. DNA of the CDR3: TGTGCCAGCAGCCAGCGACAGGGGACCACAGATACGCAGTATTTT. Translating it yields CASSQRQGTTDTQYF.

This chain connects TRBV21-1 to TRBJ2-1; the D call of TRBD1 is as the table states it, not checked on the DNA. TRBV21-1 is deemed a pseudogene. There are 14 residues in the CDR3. CDR3 loop: CASSNFTGQDEQFF. CDR3 nucleotide sequence: TGTGCCAGCAGCAACTTTACGGGACAGGATGAGCAGTTCTTC.

The rearrangement joins TRBV19 to TRBJ2-1; 11 bases align to TRBD2. From germline, CDR1 is LNHDA and CDR2 SQIVND (reference sequence). V was pared by 10 bases and J by 5 bases, with 4 bases of the junction left unmatched. The CDR3 length is 13 residues. The CDR3 region has the DNA TGTGCCATCGGGACTAGCGGAGACAATGAGCAGTTCTTC. This encodes CAIGTSGDNEQFF.

This chain connects TRBV2 to TRBJ2-7, with TRBD1 matching 10 bases. Trimming removed 6 bases from V and 4 bases from J; junction bases left unmatched: 6. The CDR3 runs 14 residues. The germline V gene encodes CDR1 SNHLY and CDR2 FYNNEI. This CDR3 is CASRSLGQGYEQYF. CDR3 bases: TGTGCCAGCAGATCCTTGGGACAGGGGTACGAGCAGTACTTC.